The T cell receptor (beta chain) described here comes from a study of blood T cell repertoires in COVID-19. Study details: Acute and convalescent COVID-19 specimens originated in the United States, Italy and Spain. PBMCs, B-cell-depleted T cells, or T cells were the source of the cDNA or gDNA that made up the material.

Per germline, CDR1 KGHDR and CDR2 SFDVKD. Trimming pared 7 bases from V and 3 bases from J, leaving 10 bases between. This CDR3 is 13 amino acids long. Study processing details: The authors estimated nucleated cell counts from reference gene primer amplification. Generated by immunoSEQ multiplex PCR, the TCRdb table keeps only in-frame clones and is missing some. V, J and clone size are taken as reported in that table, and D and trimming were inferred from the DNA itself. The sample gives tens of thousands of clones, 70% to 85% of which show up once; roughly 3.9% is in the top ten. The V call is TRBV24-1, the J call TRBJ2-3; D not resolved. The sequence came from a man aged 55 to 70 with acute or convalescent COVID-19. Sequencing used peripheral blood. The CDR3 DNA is TGTGCCACCAGCCTACCGGAGACAGATACGCAGTATTTT. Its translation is CATSLPETDTQYF.